This paragraph covers one T cell receptor (beta chain) sequence. Its specificity is not known. The data were taken from a study of T-cell reconstitution after alpha-beta-depleted transplantation in children. Study-wide results and caveats: Newly made T cells mostly supplied T-cell counts and diversity one year after transplant.

Unique molecular identifiers were used to barcode this TCRbeta library. TCRdb passed the PCR reads through MiXCR, listing each CDR3 protein once. The data contain 98,000 or so distinct CDR3 sequences, roughly a quarter of them singletons. Between the trimmed V and J ends, which lost 7 bases and 3 bases, there was a span of 14 bases. The V gene's germline CDR1 is SGHTA and CDR2 FQGTGA. The CDR3 consists of 14 residues. The material sequenced was PBMCs, taken before TCRalphabeta/CD19-depleted stem cell transplant. This sequence originates from a boy aged 2-9 years with acute lymphoblastic leukemia, due to receive a stem cell transplant. This chain uses TRBV7-3 with TRBJ2-3; D tentatively reads TRBD1 or TRBD2 (5 bases each). For the CDR3, the DNA is TGTGCCAGCAAACCCGGGTGGGGGACAGATACGCAGTATTTT. It translates to CASKPGWGTDTQYF.